The clone carrying this T cell receptor beta chain came up once. Germline V CDR1 and CDR2: SGHNT, YYREEE (reference sequence). Trimming took off 3 bases at V and 6 bases at J, with 13 bases between the two ends. The CDR3 is made up of 14 amino acids. This specimen belongs to a study of blood T cell repertoires in COVID-19. About the research overall: The samples span acute and convalescent COVID-19 from the United States, Italy and Spain. Sample material is recorded as cDNA or gDNA derived from T cells, B-cell-depleted T cells, or PBMCs.

In the original analysis: Reference gene primers were amplified, and this amplification served to estimate nucleated cell counts. Assay: immunoSEQ multiplex PCR; the TCRdb copy retains only in-frame clones and omits some. V, J and clone size are taken as reported in that table, and D and trimming were inferred from the DNA itself. This table holds around 130,000 clones, about four fifths found once. This receptor was taken from a human donor in a cohort sampled during active COVID-19. Material for sequencing was peripheral blood. The chain links TRBV5-4 to TRBJ1-5, with a weak D call TRBD1 (5 bases). CDR3: CASSYGGVGQPQHF. For the CDR3, the DNA is TGTGCCAGCAGCTATGGAGGGGTGGGTCAGCCCCAGCATTTT.